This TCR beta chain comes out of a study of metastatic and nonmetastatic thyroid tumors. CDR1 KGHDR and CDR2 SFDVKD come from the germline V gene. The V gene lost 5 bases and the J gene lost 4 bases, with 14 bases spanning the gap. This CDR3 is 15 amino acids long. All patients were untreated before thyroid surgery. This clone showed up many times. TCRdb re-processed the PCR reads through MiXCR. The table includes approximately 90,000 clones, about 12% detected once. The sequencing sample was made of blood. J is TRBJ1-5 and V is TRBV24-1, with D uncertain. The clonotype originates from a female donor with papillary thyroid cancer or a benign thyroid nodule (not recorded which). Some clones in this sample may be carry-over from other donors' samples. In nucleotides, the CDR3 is TGTGCCACCAGTGGGAGGGCCGGTTCGAATCAGCCCCAGCATTTT. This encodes CATSGRAGSNQPQHF.